This passage covers 18 T cell receptor beta chains from one sample sequenced in a study of OX40 agonist ivuxolimab in advanced cancers. Profiling relied on immunoSEQ multiplex PCR, and the TCRdb table lists in-frame clones only, not all of them. The table lists tens of thousands of clones, over 60% of them singletons. Here the sequenced sample was CD4+ or CD8+ T cells sorted from blood, taken in a trial of the OX40 agonist ivuxolimab. These receptors all come from an adult with an advanced solid tumor such as melanoma, head and neck, liver or kidney cancer.

Here the CDR3 reads CASSKGTSGDRPYEQYF. The CDR3 bases are TGTGCCAGCAGCAAAGGGACTAGCGGGGACCGACCCTACGAGCAGTACTTC. The chain couples TRBV21-1 to TRBJ2-7; the DNA was not compared with TRBD2, the D call given in the table. TRBV21-1 is shown as a pseudogene. The CDR3 extends over 17 amino acids.

The V and J genes are TRBV4-2 and TRBJ2-1; 10 bases agree with TRBD1. CDR1 and CDR2 from the germline V gene are LGHNA and YNFKEQ. The junction had 8 bases not matched to a gene; V was cut back by 4 bases and J by 5 bases. This CDR3 has 16 residues. In DNA form, the CDR3 reads TGTGCCAGCAGCCTTCATCGGGACAGGGGAGACAATGAGCAGTTCTTC. It encodes CASSLHRDRGDNEQFF.

The gene calls are TRBV10-3 and TRBJ2-2; 13 bases map to TRBD2. The CDR3 contains 15 residues. J lost 7 bases, V lost 6 bases, and 5 bases had no gene match. The germline V gene encodes CDR1 ENHRY and CDR2 SYGVKD. CDR3 sequence (DNA): TGTGCCATCAGGCCGGGACTAGCGGGACGCGGGGAGCTGTTTTTT. The encoded protein is CAIRPGLAGRGELFF.

The rearrangement joins TRBV7-2 to TRBJ1-5; D is undetermined. This CDR3 is built from 14 residues. V was pared by 2 bases and J by 6 bases, with 11 bases between. Germline V gives CDR1 SGHTA, CDR2 FQGNSA. The CDR3 region has the DNA TGTGCCAGCAGCTTACGGACGGGAGGTCAGCCCCAGCATTTT. This sequence encodes CASSLRTGGQPQHF.

The sample holds one count of this clone. The chain employs TRBV27 and TRBJ1-1, with TRBD1 matching 9 bases. The CDR3 has 14 amino acids. V lost 2 bases, J lost 2 bases, and 0 bases stayed unmatched. CDR1 is MNHEY and CDR2 is SMNVEV in the germline V gene (reference sequence). Here the CDR3 reads CASSLTGGNTEAFF. CDR3 in DNA: TGTGCCAGCAGTTTAACAGGGGGCAACACTGAAGCTTTCTTT.

The chain has TRBV7-2 and TRBJ1-6; D is uncertain. There are 14 residues in the CDR3. Germline V CDR1 and CDR2: SGHTA, FQGNSA. The germline V and J ends were trimmed by 1 base and 9 bases, with 10 bases remaining between them. CDR3 amino acids: CASSLVQLSSPLHF. DNA of the CDR3: TGTGCCAGCAGCTTAGTCCAGTTAAGTTCACCCCTCCACTTT.

The V gene is TRBV13, the J gene TRBJ2-7, with 7 bases aligning to TRBD2. This CDR3 region has 16 residues. CDR1 is PRHDT, CDR2 FYEKMQ, per germline (reference sequence). V trimming: 0 bases; J trimming: 4 bases; junction bases outside the gene matches: 9. The CDR3 nucleotides read TGTGCCAGCAGCTTAGGCCTACCAGGCGGGGGTTACGAGCAGTACTTC. This encodes CASSLGLPGGGYEQYF.

This chain joins TRBV30 and TRBJ2-7; TRBD2 aligns across 11 bases. Trimming cost V 0 bases and J 7 bases; bases outside gene matches: 11. CDR3 size: 16 residues. Looked up from germline, CDR1 is GTSNPN and CDR2 is SVGIG (reference sequence). In nucleotides, the CDR3 is TGTGCCTGGAGTGTACTAGCGGGAGTGGGGCGAAGGGAGCAGTACTTC. Protein product: CAWSVLAGVGRREQYF.

The V and J genes are TRBV28 and TRBJ2-3; D is unresolved. CDR3 length: 14 amino acids. V lost 5 bases, J lost 3 bases, and 12 bases lay in between. CDR1 and CDR2 from the germline V gene are MDHEN and SYDVKM. CDR3 coding DNA: TGTGCCAGCAGTAATGGTGGTTGGACAGATACGCAGTATTTT. Its translation: CASSNGGWTDTQYF.

The V and J genes are TRBV27 and TRBJ2-2; perhaps TRBD2 as D (6 bases). This CDR3 comprises 17 residues. V was clipped by 2 bases and J by 4 bases, with 17 bases between them. Germline V lookup: CDR1 MNHEY, CDR2 SMNVEV (reference sequence). The CDR3 region has the DNA TGTGCCAGCAGTTTAAGCGGGTCGGGGCATCGCACCGGGGAGCTGTTTTTT. Encoded protein: CASSLSGSGHRTGELFF.

This chain connects TRBV7-9 to TRBJ2-1; D unresolved. The germline gives CDR1 SEHNR, CDR2 FQNEAQ (reference sequence). Between the trimmed V and J ends, which lost 5 bases and 6 bases, there was a span of 11 bases. This CDR3 is 13 amino acids long. CDR3 nucleotide sequence: TGTGCCAGCAGCCAATATAGTACCAATGAGCAGTTCTTC. Protein: CASSQYSTNEQFF.

This sequence joins TRBV18 and TRBJ1-3, with D maybe TRBD1 (6 bases). V was trimmed by 0 bases and J by 4 bases, leaving 10 bases between them. Germline V CDR1 and CDR2: KGHSH, LQKENI. This CDR3 is built from 15 residues. The CDR3 sequence is CASSPPQGAGNTIYF. The CDR3, as DNA: TGTGCCAGCTCACCACCACAGGGAGCAGGAAACACCATATATTTT.

This chain joins TRBV4-1 and TRBJ2-5, with 10 nucleotides matching TRBD2. The CDR3 length is 17 residues. CDR1 is MGHRA and CDR2 is YSYEKL in the germline V gene. The V segment lost 1 base and the J segment 5 bases; nucleotides outside the gene matches: 10. The CDR3 reads CASSQAGLAGAGETQYF. The CDR3 coding sequence is TGCGCCAGCAGCCAAGCAGGTCTAGCGGGAGCGGGGGAGACCCAGTACTTC.

V gene TRBV5-6 combines with J gene TRBJ2-7; no clear D gene. The CDR3 extends over 13 amino acids. Trimming pared 0 bases from V and 5 bases from J, leaving 9 bases between. Per germline, CDR1 SGHDT and CDR2 YYEEEE. CDR3: CASSLAPPDEQYF. Here the CDR3 DNA reads TGTGCCAGCAGCTTGGCCCCCCCGGACGAGCAGTACTTC.

A note on this clone: This specimen includes other DNA sequences encoding the same CDR3. The chain is built from TRBV7-2 and TRBJ2-7; 16 nucleotides agree with TRBD2. The CDR3 contains 16 residues. Looked up from germline, CDR1 is SGHTA and CDR2 is FQGNSA. V dropped 3 bases and J dropped 7; count of bases not matched to a gene: 6. In DNA, the CDR3 is TGTGCCAGCAGCTTTGGGACTAGCGGGAGGGCCAGTGAGCAGTACTTC. This encodes CASSFGTSGRASEQYF. The full variable domain, its missing parts supplied by reference TRBV7-2 and TRBJ2-7, is GAGVSQSPSNKVTEKGKDVELRCDPISGHTALYWYRQSLGQGLEFLIYFQGNSAPDKSGLPSDRFSAERTGGSVSTLTIQRTQQEDSAVYLCASSFGTSGRASEQYFGPGTRLTVT.

This chain uses TRBV6-6 with TRBJ2-1; the match to TRBD2 covers 8 bases. Germline lookup yields CDR1 MNHNY and CDR2 SVGAGI (reference sequence). This CDR3 spans 15 amino acids. After removal of 2 bases from V and 8 bases from J, the junction contained 8 bases not matched to a gene. CDR3 sequence reads: CASSYPGGGRDEQFF. Written as DNA, the CDR3 is TGTGCCAGCAGTTACCCCGGGGGGGGGAGGGATGAGCAGTTCTTC.

The chain is built from TRBV18 and TRBJ2-7; TRBD2 matches at 13 bases. Germline V gene sequence: CDR1 KGHSH, CDR2 LQKENI. The trim removed 1 base at V and 7 bases at J, leaving 13 bases unmatched. CDR3 size: 18 residues. The CDR3 sequence: CASSPLAPGLAGKGEQYF. In DNA form, the CDR3 reads TGTGCCAGCTCACCACTCGCTCCGGGACTAGCGGGGAAGGGGGAGCAGTACTTC. Full variable domain (remainder filled in from reference TRBV18 and TRBJ2-7): NAGVMQNPRHLVRRRGQEARLRCSPMKGHSHVYWYRQLPEEGLKFMVYLQKENIIDESGMPKERFSAEFPKEGPSILRIQQVVRGDSAAYFCASSPLAPGLAGKGEQYFGPGTRLTVT.

J is TRBJ2-1 and V is TRBV19; possible D gene TRBD2, 5 bases. Trimming removed 10 bases at V and 3 bases at J, with 10 bases between. CDR3 length equals 12 residues. CDR1 and CDR2 from the germline V gene are LNHDA and SQIVND (reference sequence). DNA of the CDR3: TGTGCCACTGGGAGTTTCTACAATGAGCAGTTCTTC. This encodes CATGSFYNEQFF. The variable domain in full, completed from reference TRBV19 and TRBJ2-1, reads DGGITQSPKYLFRKEGQNVTLSCEQNLNHDAMYWYRQDPGQGLRLIYYSQIVNDFQKGDIAEGYSVSREKKESFPLTVTSAQKNPTAFYLCATGSFYNEQFFGPGTRLTVL.